The table lists the clone carrying this TCR beta chain with many counts. This specimen belongs to a study of CD8 T cells in ankylosing spondylitis. TCRdb fed the 5' RACE reads into MiXCR, producing one record per CDR3 protein. This table holds roughly 130,000 distinct CDR3 sequences, about 6.4% found once. This TCR was recovered from a male donor with ankylosing spondylitis or in good health (not recorded which). The sample comprised blood, either unsorted or a sorted T cell fraction (not recorded which).

The CDR3 here is CASSPRDSGTGELFF. CDR3 DNA sequence: TGTGCCAGCAGTCCCCGGGACAGCGGGACCGGGGAGCTGTTTTTT. V is TRBV12-3 or TRBV12-4 and J is TRBJ2-2, with a weak D call TRBD1 (7 bases). This CDR3 spans 15 amino acids. Trimming shortened V by 5 bases and J by 5 bases, and 15 bases separated the two germline ends.